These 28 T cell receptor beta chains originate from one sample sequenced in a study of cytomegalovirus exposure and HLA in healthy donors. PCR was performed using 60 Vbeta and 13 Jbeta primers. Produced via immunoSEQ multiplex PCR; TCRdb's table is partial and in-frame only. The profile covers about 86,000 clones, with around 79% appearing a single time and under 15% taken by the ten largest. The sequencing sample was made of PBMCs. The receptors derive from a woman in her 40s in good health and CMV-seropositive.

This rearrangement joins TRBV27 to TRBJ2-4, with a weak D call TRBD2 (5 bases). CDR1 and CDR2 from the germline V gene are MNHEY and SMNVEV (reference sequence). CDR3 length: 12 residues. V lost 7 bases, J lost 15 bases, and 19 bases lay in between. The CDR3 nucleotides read TGTGCCAGCACAGGAGGCAACAAGCGCCTGTACTTC. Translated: CASTGGNKRLYF.

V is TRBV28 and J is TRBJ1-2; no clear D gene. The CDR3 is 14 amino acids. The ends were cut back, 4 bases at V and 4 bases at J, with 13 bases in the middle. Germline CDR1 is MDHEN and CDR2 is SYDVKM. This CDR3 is CASSYRRYSYGYTF. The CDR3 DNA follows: TGTGCCAGCAGTTACCGCAGGTACTCCTATGGCTACACCTTC.

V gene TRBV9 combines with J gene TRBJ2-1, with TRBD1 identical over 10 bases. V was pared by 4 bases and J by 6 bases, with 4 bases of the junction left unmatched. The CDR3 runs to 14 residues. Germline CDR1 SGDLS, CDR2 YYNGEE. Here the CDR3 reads CASSPGQGINEQFF. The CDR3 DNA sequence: TGTGCCAGCAGCCCGGGACAGGGGATCAATGAGCAGTTCTTC.

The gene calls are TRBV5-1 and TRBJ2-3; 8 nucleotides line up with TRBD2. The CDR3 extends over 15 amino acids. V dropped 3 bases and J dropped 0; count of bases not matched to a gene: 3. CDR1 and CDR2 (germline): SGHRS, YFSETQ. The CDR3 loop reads CASSWRGASTDTQYF. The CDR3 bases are TGCGCCAGCAGCTGGCGGGGGGCAAGCACAGATACGCAGTATTTT.

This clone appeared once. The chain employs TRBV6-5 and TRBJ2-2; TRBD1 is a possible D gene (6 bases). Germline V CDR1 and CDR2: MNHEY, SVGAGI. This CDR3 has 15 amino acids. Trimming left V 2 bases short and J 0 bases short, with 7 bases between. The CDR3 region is CASSYNRANTGELFF. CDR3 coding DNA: TGTGCCAGCAGTTACAACAGGGCGAACACCGGGGAGCTGTTTTTT.

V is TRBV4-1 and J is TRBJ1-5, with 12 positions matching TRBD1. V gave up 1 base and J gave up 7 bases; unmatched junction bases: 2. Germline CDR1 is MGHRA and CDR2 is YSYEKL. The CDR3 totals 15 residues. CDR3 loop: CASSQGDRGLQPQHF. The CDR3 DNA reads TGCGCCAGCAGCCAAGGGGACAGGGGGCTACAGCCCCAGCATTTT.

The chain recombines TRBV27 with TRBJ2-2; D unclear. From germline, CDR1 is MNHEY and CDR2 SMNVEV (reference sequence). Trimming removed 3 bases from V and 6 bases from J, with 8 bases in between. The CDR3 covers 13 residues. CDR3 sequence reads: CASSFRGAGELFF. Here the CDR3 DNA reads TGTGCCAGCAGTTTCAGAGGAGCCGGGGAGCTGTTTTTT.

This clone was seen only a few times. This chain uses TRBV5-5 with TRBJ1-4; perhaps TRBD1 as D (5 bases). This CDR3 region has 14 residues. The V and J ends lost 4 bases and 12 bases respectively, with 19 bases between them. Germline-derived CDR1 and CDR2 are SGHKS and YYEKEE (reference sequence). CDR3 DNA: TGTGCCAGCAGCCCATCAGGGATAGCTCGGGAACTGTTTTTT. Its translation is CASSPSGIARELFF.

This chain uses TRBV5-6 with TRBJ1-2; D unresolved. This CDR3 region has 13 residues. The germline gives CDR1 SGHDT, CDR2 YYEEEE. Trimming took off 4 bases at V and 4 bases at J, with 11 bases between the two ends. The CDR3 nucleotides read TGTGCCAGCAGCCGGCAAGACTTCTATGGCTACACCTTC. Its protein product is CASSRQDFYGYTF.

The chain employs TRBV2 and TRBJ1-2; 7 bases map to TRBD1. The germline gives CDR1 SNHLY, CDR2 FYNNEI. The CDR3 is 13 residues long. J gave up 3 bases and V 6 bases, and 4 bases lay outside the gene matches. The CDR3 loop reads CASSLDRDYGYTF. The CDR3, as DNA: TGTGCCAGCAGCTTAGACAGGGACTATGGCTACACCTTC. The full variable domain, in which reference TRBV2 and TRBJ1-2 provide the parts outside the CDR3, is EPEVTQTPSHQVTQMGQEVILRCVPISNHLYFYWYRQILGQKVEFLVSFYNNEISEKSEIFDDQFSVERPDGSNFTLKIRSTKLEDSAMYFCASSLDRDYGYTFGSGTRLTVV.

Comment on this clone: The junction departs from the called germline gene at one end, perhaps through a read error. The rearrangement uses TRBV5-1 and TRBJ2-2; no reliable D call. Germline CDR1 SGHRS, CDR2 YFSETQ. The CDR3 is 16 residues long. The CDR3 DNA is TGCGCCAGCCGCTTTCAACCAGAGGTTGGAACCGGGGAGCTGTTTTTT. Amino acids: CASRFQPEVGTGELFF.

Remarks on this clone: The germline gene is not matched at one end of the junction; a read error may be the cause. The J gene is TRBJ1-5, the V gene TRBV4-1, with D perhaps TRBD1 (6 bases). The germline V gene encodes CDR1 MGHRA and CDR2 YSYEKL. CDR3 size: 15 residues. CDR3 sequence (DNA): TGCGCCAGCAGCCAAGAGGGGGCAGGGGCTGACCCGAATGATTTT. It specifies CASSQEGAGADPNDF.

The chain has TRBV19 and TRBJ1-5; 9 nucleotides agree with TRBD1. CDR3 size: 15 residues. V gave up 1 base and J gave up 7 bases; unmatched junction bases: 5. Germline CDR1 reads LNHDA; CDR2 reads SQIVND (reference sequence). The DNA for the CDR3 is TGTGCCAGTAGTATAGGGGGACAGGGAGGACAGCCCCAGCATTTT. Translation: CASSIGGQGGQPQHF.

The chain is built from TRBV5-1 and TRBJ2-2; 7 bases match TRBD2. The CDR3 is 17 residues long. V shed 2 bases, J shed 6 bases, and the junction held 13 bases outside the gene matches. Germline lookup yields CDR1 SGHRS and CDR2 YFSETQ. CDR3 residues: CASSLGTIGGRSGELFF. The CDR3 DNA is TGCGCCAGCAGCTTAGGGACTATTGGCGGGAGATCCGGGGAGCTGTTTTTT.

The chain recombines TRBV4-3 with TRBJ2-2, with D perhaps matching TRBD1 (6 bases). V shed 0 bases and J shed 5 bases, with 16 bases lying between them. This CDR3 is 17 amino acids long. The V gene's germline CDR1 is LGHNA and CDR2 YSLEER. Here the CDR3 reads CASSQDGLPTGTGELFF. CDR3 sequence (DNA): TGCGCCAGCAGCCAAGATGGCCTACCCACAGGGACCGGGGAGCTGTTTTTT.

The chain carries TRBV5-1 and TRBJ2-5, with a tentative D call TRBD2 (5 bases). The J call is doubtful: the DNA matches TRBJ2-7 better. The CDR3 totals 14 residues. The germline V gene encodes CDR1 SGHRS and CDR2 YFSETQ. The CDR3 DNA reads TGCGCCAGCAGCATATTACCCGGACTGAACGAGCAGTACTTC. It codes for CASSILPGLNEQYF.

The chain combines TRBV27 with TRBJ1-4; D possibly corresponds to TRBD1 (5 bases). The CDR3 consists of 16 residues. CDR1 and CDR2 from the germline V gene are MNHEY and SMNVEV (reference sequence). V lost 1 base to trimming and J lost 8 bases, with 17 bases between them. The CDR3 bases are TGTGCCAGCAGTTTATTCTCGGGGGGGTTAAGGGAAAAACTGTTTTTT. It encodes CASSLFSGGLREKLFF.

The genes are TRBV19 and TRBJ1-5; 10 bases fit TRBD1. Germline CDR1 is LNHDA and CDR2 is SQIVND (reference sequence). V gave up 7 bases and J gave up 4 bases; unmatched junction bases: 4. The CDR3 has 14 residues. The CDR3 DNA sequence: TGTGCCAGTACCCGACAGGGGGCTAATCAGCCCCAGCATTTT. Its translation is CASTRQGANQPQHF.

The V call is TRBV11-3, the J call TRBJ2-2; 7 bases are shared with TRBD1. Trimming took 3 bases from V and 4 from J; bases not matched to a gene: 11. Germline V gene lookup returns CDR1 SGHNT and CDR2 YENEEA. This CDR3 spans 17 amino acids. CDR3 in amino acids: CASSFVSTGAGTGELFF. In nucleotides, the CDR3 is TGTGCCAGCAGCTTCGTTTCCACAGGGGCGGGCACCGGGGAGCTGTTTTTT.

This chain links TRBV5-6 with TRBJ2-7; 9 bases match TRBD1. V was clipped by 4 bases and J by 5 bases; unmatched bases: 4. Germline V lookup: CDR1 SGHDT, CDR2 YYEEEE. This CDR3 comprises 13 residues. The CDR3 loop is CASSPGQGNEQYF. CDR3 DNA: TGTGCCAGCAGCCCCGGACAGGGGAACGAGCAGTACTTC.

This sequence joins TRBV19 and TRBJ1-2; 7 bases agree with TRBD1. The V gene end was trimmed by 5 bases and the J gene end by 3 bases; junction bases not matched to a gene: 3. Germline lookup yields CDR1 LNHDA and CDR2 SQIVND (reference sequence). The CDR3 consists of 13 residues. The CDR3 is CASSPTGYYGYTF. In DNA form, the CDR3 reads TGTGCCAGTAGTCCGACAGGGTACTATGGCTACACCTTC.

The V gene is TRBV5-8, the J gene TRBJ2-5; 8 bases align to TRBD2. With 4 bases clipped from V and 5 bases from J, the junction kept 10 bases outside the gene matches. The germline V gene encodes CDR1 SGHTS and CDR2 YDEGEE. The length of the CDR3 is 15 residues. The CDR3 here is CASSLQRGKRETQYF. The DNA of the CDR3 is TGTGCCAGCAGCCTGCAGCGGGGGAAACGGGAGACCCAGTACTTC.

CDR3 bases: TGCGCCAGCAGCTTGGAGGCAGGGGGCGACCCTGAAGCTTTCTTT. Its protein is CASSLEAGGDPEAFF. The chain uses TRBV5-1 and TRBJ1-1; 8 bases line up with TRBD1. From germline, CDR1 is SGHRS and CDR2 YFSETQ. The CDR3 contains 15 residues. The ends lost 0 bases at V and 6 bases at J; junction bases unmatched: 7.

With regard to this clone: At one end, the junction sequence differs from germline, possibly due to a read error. The CDR3 bases are TGTGCCTGGAGTCCAACCCCAGAGACACCTTTCGGTTTT. Protein: CAWSPTPETPFGF. The chain joins TRBV30 to TRBJ1-4; D gene uncertain. Germline CDR1 is GTSNPN and CDR2 is SVGIG (reference sequence). The CDR3 extends over 13 amino acids.

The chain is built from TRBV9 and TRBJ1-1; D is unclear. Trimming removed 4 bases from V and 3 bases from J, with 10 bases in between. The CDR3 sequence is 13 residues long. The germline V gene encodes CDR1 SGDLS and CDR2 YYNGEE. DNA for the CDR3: TGTGCCAGCAGCCGGTCGGTAGACACTGAAGCTTTCTTT. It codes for CASSRSVDTEAFF.

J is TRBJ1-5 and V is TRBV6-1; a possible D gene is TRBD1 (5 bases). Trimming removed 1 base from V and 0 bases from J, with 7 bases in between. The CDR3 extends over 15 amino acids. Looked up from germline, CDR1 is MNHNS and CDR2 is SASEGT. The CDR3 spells CASSEGQLSNQPQHF. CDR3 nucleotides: TGTGCCAGCAGTGAAGGACAGCTTAGCAATCAGCCCCAGCATTTT.

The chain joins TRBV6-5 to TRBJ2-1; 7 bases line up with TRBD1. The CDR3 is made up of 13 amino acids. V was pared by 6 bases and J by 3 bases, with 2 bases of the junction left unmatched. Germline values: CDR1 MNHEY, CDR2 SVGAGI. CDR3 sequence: CASSRQGYNEQFF. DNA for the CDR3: TGTGCCAGCAGCCGACAGGGCTACAATGAGCAGTTCTTC.

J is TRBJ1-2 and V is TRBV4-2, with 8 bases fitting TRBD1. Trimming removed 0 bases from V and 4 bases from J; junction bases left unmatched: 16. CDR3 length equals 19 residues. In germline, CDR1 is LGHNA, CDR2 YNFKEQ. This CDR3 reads CASSQDRRGQVGLSYGYTF. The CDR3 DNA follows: TGTGCCAGCAGCCAAGATCGGAGGGGACAGGTCGGTTTATCCTATGGCTACACCTTC.